This T cell receptor (beta chain) was recovered during a study of cytomegalovirus exposure and HLA in healthy donors. With 60 Vbeta and 13 Jbeta primers, the PCR was carried out. Sequencing used immunoSEQ multiplex PCR; TCRdb keeps in-frame clones, though not all of them. Of about 160,000 clones listed, around 64% are singletons. Trimming cost V 3 bases and J 2 bases, with 12 bases left between them. The CDR3 extends over 14 amino acids. Germline V gene lookup returns CDR1 SGHNT and CDR2 YYREEE (reference sequence). This receptor was identified in a woman between 25 and 40 years old in good health and CMV-seronegative. The rearrangement links TRBV5-4 to TRBJ2-7, with TRBD1 as a possible D gene (7 bases). Sequencing was carried out using PBMCs. CDR3 DNA sequence: TGTGCCAGCAGCTCCCAGGGGGGCACCTACGAGCAGTACTTC. It yields the protein CASSSQGGTYEQYF.